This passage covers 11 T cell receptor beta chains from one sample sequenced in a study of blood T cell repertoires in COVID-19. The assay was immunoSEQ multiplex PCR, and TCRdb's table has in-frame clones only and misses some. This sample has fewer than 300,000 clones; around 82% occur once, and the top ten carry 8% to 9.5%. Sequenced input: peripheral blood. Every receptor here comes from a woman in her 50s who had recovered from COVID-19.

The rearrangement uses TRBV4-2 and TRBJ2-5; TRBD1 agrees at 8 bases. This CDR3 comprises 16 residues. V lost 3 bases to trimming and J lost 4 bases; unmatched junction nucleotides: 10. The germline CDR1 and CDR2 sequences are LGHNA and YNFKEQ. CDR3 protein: CASSQTGVGRRETQYF. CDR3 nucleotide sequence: TGTGCCAGCAGCCAGACAGGGGTAGGCCGGCGAGAGACCCAGTACTTC.

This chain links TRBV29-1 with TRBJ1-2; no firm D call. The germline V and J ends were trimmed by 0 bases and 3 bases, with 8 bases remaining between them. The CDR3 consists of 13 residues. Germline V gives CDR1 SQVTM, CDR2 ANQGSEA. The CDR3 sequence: CSVEEGGHYGYTF. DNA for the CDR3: TGCAGCGTTGAAGAGGGTGGGCACTATGGCTACACCTTC.

The CDR3 reads CASSYSTERTVSYEQYF. The DNA for the CDR3 is TGTGCCAGCAGTTACTCGACCGAACGGACAGTGTCCTACGAGCAGTACTTC. The V gene is TRBV6-2 or TRBV6-3, the J gene TRBJ2-7; possibly TRBD1 for D (6 bases). The CDR3 is made up of 17 amino acids. Trimming pared 0 bases from V and 1 base from J, leaving 16 bases between. Germline V CDR1 and CDR2: MNHEY, SVGEGT.

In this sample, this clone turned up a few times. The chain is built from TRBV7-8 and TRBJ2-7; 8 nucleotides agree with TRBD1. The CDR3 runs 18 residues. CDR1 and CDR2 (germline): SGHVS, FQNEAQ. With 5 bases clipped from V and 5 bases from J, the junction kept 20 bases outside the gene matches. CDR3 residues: CASSPPVRLQGGSNEQYF. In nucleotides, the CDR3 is TGTGCCAGCAGCCCCCCGGTCCGCTTACAGGGGGGTTCGAACGAGCAGTACTTC.

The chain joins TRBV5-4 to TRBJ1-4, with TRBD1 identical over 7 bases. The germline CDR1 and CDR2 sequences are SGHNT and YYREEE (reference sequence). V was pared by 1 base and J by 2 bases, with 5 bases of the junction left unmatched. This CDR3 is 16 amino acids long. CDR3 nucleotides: TGTGCCAGCAGCTTGCGCAGGGGGTTGACTAATGAAAAACTGTTTTTT. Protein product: CASSLRRGLTNEKLFF. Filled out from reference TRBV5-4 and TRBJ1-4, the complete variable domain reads ETGVTQSPTHLIKTRGQQVTLRCSSQSGHNTVSWYQQALGQGPQFIFQYYREEENGRGNFPPRFSGLQFPNYSSELNVNALELDDSALYLCASSLRRGLTNEKLFFGSGTQLSVL.

The CDR3 bases are TGTGCCAGCAGTTTATTACAGGCTAATTCACCCCTCCACTTT. This gives the protein CASSLLQANSPLHF. V usage is TRBV28 and J usage is TRBJ1-6, with a possible D match to TRBD1 (5 bases). Trimming took 1 base from V and 6 from J, leaving 7 bases between them. Germline V CDR1 and CDR2: MDHEN, SYDVKM. This CDR3 is 14 amino acids long.

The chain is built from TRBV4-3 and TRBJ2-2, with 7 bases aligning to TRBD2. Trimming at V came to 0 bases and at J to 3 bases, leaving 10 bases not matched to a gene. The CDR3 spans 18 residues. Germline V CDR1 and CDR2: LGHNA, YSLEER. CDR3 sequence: CASSQDLTSPQDTGELFF. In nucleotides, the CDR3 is TGCGCCAGCAGCCAAGACCTGACTAGCCCCCAGGACACCGGGGAGCTGTTTTTT.

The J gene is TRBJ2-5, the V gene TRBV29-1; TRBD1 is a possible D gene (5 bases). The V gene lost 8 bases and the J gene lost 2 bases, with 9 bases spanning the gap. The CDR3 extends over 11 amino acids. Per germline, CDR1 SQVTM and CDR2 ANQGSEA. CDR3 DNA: TGCAGCTCCCGACAGCAAGAGACCCAGTACTTC. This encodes CSSRQQETQYF. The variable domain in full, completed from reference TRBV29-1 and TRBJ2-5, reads SAVISQKPSRDICQRGTSLTIQCQVDSQVTMMFWYRQQPGQSLTLIATANQGSEATYESGFVIDKFPISRPNLTFSTLTVSNMSPEDSSIYLCSSRQQETQYFGPGTRLLVL.

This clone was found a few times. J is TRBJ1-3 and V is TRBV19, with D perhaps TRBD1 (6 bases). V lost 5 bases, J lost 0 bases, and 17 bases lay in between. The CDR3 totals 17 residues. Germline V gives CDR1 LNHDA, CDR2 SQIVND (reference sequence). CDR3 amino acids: CASSDGGLLRSGNTIYF. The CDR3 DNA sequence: TGTGCCAGTAGTGATGGGGGCCTACTACGCTCTGGAAACACCATATATTTT.

The CDR3 coding sequence is TGTGCCACCCGATCATCGGCACAGGAGTCACGGGCTTTCTTT. This sequence encodes CATRSSAQESRAFF. V is TRBV24-1 and J is TRBJ1-1; D may be TRBD1 (5 bases). Germline V lookup: CDR1 KGHDR, CDR2 SFDVKD. This CDR3 region has 14 residues. Trimming removed 9 bases at V and 11 bases at J, with 24 bases between.

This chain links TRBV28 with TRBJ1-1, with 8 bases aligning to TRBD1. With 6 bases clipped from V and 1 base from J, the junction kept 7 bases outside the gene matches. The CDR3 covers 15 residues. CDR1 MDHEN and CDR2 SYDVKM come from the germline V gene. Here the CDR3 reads CASRDQGAGNTEAFF. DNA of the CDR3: TGTGCCAGCAGGGACCAGGGGGCCGGGAACACTGAAGCTTTCTTT.